These 5 T cell receptor beta chains originate from one sample sequenced in a study of cytomegalovirus exposure and HLA in healthy donors. 60 Vbeta and 13 Jbeta primers were used in PCR. Produced via immunoSEQ multiplex PCR; TCRdb's table is partial and in-frame only. The sample contains 55,000 to 75,000 clones, around 80% of which appear only once. Material: PBMCs. The receptor set was obtained from a girl between 10 and 17 years old in good health and CMV-seropositive.

The gene calls are TRBV2 and TRBJ2-7; TRBD2 is a possible D gene (6 bases). Trimming took off 10 bases at V and 2 bases at J, with 15 bases between the two ends. The CDR3 loop spans 13 amino acids. Germline V gene data show CDR1 as SNHLY and CDR2 as FYNNEI. The CDR3 sequence is CATGAGFTYEQYF. The CDR3 region has the DNA TGTGCCACCGGAGCGGGCTTTACCTACGAGCAGTACTTC.

The chain carries TRBV2 and TRBJ2-3, with 8 bases fitting TRBD2. Germline V gives CDR1 SNHLY, CDR2 FYNNEI. This CDR3 region has 17 residues. J gave up 4 bases and V 3 bases, and 12 bases lay outside the gene matches. The CDR3 protein is CASSEYDGGVSADTQYF. The CDR3, as DNA: TGTGCCAGCAGTGAGTACGACGGGGGGGTAAGCGCAGATACGCAGTATTTT.

The J gene is TRBJ1-1, the V gene TRBV10-1; D is perhaps TRBD1 (6 bases). Trimming took 8 bases from V and 2 from J, leaving 18 bases between them. Germline assignment: CDR1 WNHNN and CDR2 SYGVQD (reference sequence). The length of the CDR3 is 15 residues. The CDR3 DNA is TGCGCCAGCTCGGACAGCTTCGGGATTAACACTGAAGCTTTCTTT. As protein: CASSDSFGINTEAFF.

The rearrangement links TRBV27 to TRBJ1-2, with D unresolved. V was shortened by 8 bases and J by 4 bases, with 14 bases between the two germline ends. Germline loops: CDR1 MNHEY, CDR2 SMNVEV (reference sequence). CDR3 size: 13 residues. This CDR3 reads CASRARAGYGYTF. The CDR3 DNA is TGTGCCAGCCGCGCCCGGGCGGGCTATGGCTACACCTTC.

This chain links TRBV6-1 with TRBJ1-5; D ambiguous. Trimming took 0 bases from V and 9 from J, leaving 9 bases between them. Germline V gives CDR1 MNHNS, CDR2 SASEGT. This CDR3 has 13 residues. CDR3 coding DNA: TGTGCCAGCAGTGAAGCGAGGGTCTCGCCCCAGCATTTT. The encoded protein is CASSEARVSPQHF.